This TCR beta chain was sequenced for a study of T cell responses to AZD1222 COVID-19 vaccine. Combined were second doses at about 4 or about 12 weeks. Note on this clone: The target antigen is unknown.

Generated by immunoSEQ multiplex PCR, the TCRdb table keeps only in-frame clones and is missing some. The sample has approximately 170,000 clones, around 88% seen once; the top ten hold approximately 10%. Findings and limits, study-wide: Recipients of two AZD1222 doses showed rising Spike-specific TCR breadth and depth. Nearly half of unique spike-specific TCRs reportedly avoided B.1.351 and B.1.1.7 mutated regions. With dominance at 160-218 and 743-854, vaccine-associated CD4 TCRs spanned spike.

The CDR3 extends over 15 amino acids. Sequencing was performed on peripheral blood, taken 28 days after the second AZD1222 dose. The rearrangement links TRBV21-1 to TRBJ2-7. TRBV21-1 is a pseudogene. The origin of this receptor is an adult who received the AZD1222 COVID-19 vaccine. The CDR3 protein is CASSPMRDVYYEQYF. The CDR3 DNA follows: TGTGCCAGCAGCCCCATGAGGGACGTTTACTACGAGCAGTACTTC.